This T cell receptor beta chain was profiled in a study of T cell responses to AZD1222 COVID-19 vaccine. Background on the study: Recipients boosted at about 4 weeks or about 12 weeks are pooled.

Trimming stripped 5 bases from V and 2 bases from J, with 5 bases between. This CDR3 contains 12 residues. Points on this clone: Its antigen is not known.

Findings and caveats of the study: Of spike-specific TCRs, nearly half reportedly target regions left unmutated in variants.

Clones were read by immunoSEQ multiplex PCR, and TCRdb kept only the in-frame ones, dropping some. Of under 200,000 clones listed, around 94% are singletons. The chain joins TRBV12-3 or TRBV12-4 to TRBJ2-3; D unresolved. The sample was peripheral blood, taken on day 0 of AZD1222 vaccination. This clonotype originated in an adult in good health. CDR3 amino acids: CASSPYTDTQYF. In DNA, the CDR3 is TGTGCCAGCAGTCCGTACACAGATACGCAGTATTTT.